This T cell receptor beta chain was recorded in a study of cytomegalovirus exposure and HLA in healthy donors. Looked up from germline, CDR1 is SGHRS and CDR2 is YFSETQ. This CDR3 is built from 16 residues. Between the trimmed V and J ends, which lost 7 bases and 2 bases, there was a span of 21 bases. PCR primers comprised 60 Vbeta and 13 Jbeta primers. Some clones are missing from TCRdb's copy, which holds only in-frame ones; the method was immunoSEQ multiplex PCR. Seen here are 60,000 to 65,000 clones, roughly 75% observed once, and the top ten hold 20% to 25%. This clone has more than one count but fewer than ten. Donors counted as nominally healthy when sampled, yet unrecorded immune exposures were likely.

The sequence derives from a middle-aged woman in good health and CMV-seropositive. The material sequenced was PBMCs. The chain employs TRBV5-1 and TRBJ1-2; no definite D call. The CDR3 sequence is CASGGFEDLQNYGYTF. The CDR3 bases are TGCGCCAGCGGAGGGTTCGAAGACCTTCAAAACTATGGCTACACCTTC. The whole variable domain, filled in from reference TRBV5-1 and TRBJ1-2, reads KAGVTQTPRYLIKTRGQQVTLSCSPISGHRSVSWYQQTPGQGLQFLFEYFSETQRNKGNFPGRFSGRQFSNSRSEMNVSTLELGDSALYLCASGGFEDLQNYGYTFGSGTRLTVV.